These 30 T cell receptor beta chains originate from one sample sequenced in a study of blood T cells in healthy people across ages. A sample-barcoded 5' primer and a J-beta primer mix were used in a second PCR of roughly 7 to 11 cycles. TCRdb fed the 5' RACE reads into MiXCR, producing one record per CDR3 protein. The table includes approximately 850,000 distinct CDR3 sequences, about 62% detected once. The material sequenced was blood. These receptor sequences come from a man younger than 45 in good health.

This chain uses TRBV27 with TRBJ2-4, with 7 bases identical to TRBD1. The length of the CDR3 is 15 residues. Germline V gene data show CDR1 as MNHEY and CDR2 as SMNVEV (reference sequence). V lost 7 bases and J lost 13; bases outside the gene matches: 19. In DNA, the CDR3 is TGTGCCAGCAAGTCGCAGGGACAGCCCACCTATGAGCAGTACTTC. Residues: CASKSQGQPTYEQYF.

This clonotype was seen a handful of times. The CDR3 nucleotides read TGTGCCAGCAGTTATAGCAGGGAATACGAGCAGTACTTC. Its translation is CASSYSREYEQYF. The gene calls are TRBV6-6 and TRBJ2-7; tentative D call: TRBD1 (5 bases). Trimming took 3 bases from V and 4 from J, leaving 10 bases between them. The CDR3 consists of 13 residues. Germline lookup yields CDR1 MNHNY and CDR2 SVGAGI (reference sequence).

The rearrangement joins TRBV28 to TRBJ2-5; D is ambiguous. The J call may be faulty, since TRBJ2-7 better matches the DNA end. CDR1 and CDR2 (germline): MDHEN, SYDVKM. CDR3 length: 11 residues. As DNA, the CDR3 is TGTGCCAGTCAGGACCCGTACGAGCAGTACTTC. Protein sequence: CASQDPYEQYF.

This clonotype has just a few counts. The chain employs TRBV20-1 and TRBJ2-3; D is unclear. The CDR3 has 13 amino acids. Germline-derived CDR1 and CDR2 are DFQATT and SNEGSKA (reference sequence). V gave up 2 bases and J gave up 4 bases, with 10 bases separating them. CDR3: CSARQALPDTQYF. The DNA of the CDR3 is TGCAGTGCTAGACAAGCGCTCCCAGATACGCAGTATTTT.

The CDR3 sequence: CASRYKGGWAPLHF. The CDR3 DNA follows: TGTGCCAGCAGATATAAAGGGGGCTGGGCACCCCTCCACTTT. The gene calls are TRBV28 and TRBJ1-6, with 7 bases lining up with TRBD1. V lost 6 bases and J lost 11; bases outside the gene matches: 10. The CDR3 runs 14 residues. Germline loops: CDR1 MDHEN, CDR2 SYDVKM.

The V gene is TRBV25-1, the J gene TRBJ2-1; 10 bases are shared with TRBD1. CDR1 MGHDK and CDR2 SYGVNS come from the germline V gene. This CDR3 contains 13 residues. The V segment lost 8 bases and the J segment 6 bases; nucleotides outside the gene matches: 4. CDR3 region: CASQGQGPNEQFF. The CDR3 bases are TGTGCCAGCCAGGGACAGGGGCCCAATGAGCAGTTCTTC.

This CDR3 is CAISDGIRAGTDTQYF. In nucleotides, the CDR3 is TGTGCCATCAGTGATGGAATACGGGCCGGCACAGATACGCAGTATTTT. The rearrangement uses TRBV10-3 and TRBJ2-3; D is unresolved. V lost 3 bases and J lost 1, with 14 bases in between. CDR3 length: 16 residues. The V gene's germline CDR1 is ENHRY and CDR2 SYGVKD.

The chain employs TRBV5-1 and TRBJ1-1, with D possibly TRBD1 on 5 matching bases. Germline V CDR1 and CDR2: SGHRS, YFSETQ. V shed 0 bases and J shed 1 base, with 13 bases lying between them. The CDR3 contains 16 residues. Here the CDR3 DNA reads TGCGCCAGCAGCTTGGGGCGTGTCGGGGCGAACACTGAAGCTTTCTTT. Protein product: CASSLGRVGANTEAFF.

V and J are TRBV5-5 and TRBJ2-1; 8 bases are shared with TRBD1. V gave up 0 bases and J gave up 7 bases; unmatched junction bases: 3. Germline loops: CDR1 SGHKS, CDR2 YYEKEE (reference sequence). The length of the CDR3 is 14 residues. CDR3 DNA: TGTGCCAGCAGCTTGGTCGGGACAGGAAATGAGCAGTTCTTC. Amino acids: CASSLVGTGNEQFF.

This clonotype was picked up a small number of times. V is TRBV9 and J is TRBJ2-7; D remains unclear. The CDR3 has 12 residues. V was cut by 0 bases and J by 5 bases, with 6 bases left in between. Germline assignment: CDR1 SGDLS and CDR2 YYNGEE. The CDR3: CASSVGLHEQYF. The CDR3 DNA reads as TGTGCCAGCAGCGTAGGACTCCACGAGCAGTACTTC. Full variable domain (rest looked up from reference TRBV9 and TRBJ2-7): DSGVTQTPKHLITATGQRVTLRCSPRSGDLSVYWYQQSLDQGLQFLIQYYNGEERAKGNILERFSAQQFPDLHSELNLSSLELGDSALYFCASSVGLHEQYFGPGTRLTVT.

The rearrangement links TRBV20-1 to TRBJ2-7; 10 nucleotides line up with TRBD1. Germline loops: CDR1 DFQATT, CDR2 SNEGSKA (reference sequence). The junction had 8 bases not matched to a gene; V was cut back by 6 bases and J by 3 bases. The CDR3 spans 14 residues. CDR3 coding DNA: TGCAGTGCCTTCCGGGACAGGGGAGTCTACGAGCAGTACTTC. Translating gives CSAFRDRGVYEQYF.

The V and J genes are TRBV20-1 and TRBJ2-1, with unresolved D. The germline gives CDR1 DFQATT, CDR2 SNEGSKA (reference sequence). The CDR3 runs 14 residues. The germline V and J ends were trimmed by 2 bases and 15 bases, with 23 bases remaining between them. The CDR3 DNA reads TGCAGTGCTAGACCGGACGGCACGGCCCCTCGCGGGTTCTTC. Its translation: CSARPDGTAPRGFF.

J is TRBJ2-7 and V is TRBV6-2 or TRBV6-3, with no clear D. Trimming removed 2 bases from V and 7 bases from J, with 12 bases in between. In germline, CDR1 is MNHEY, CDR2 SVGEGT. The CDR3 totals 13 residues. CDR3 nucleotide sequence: TGTGCCAGCAGTTACGGATGTCTGGGGGAGCAGTACTTC. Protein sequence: CASSYGCLGEQYF.

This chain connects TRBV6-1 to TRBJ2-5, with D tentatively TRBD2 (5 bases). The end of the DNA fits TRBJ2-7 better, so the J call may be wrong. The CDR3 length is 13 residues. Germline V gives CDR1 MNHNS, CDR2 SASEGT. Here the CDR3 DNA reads TGTGCCAGCACTAGGACTGAAGCATACGAGCAGTACTTC. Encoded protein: CASTRTEAYEQYF.

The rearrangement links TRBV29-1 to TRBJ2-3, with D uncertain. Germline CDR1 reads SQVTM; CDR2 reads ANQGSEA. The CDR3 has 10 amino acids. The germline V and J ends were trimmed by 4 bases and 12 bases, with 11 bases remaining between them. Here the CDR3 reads CSVVVGNQYF. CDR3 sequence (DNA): TGCAGCGTTGTCGTGGGTAATCAGTATTTT.

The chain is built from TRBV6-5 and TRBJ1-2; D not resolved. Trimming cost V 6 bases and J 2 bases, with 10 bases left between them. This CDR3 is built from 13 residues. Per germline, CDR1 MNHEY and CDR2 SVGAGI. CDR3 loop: CASRREPNYGYTF. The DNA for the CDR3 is TGTGCCAGCAGAAGGGAGCCAAACTATGGCTACACCTTC.

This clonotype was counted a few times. This chain's CDR3 is CASSLEIIQETQYF. CDR3 in DNA: TGTGCCAGCAGCTTAGAAATTATACAAGAGACCCAGTACTTC. This chain links TRBV7-2 with TRBJ2-7, with no clear D. Matching the DNA end better, TRBJ2-5 makes the J call doubtful. The CDR3 has 14 residues. Germline V gene sequence: CDR1 SGHTA, CDR2 FQGNSA.

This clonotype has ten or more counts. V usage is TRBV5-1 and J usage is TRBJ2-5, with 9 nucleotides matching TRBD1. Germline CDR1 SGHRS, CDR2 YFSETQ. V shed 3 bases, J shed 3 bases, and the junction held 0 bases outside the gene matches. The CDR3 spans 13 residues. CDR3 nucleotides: TGCGCCAGCAGCTGGGACAGGGAAGAGACCCAGTACTTC. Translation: CASSWDREETQYF.

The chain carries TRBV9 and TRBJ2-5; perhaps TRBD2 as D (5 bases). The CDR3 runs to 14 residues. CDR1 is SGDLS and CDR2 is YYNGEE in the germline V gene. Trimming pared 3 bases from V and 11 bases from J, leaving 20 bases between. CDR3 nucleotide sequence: TGTGCCAGCAGCGCGAGCTCCTTAAACGGGGAGCAGTACTTC. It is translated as CASSASSLNGEQYF.

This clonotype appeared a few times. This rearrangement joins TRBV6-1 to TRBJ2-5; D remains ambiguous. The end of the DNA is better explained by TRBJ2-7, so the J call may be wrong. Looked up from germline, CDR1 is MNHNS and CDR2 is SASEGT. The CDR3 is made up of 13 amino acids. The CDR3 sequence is CASSQDLYYEQYF. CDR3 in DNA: TGTGCCAGCAGTCAAGACCTCTACTACGAGCAGTACTTC.

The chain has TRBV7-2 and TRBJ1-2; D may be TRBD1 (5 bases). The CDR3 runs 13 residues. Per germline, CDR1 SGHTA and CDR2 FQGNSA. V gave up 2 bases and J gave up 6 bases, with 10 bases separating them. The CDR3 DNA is TGTGCCAGCAGCTTACCACAGGAAGATGGCTACACCTTC. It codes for CASSLPQEDGYTF.

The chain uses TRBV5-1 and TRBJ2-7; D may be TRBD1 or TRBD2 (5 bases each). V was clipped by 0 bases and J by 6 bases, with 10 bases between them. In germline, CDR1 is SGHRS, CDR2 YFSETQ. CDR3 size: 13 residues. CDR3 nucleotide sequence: TGCGCCAGCAGCTTGGCTGGGGGACCCGAGCAGTACTTC. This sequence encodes CASSLAGGPEQYF.

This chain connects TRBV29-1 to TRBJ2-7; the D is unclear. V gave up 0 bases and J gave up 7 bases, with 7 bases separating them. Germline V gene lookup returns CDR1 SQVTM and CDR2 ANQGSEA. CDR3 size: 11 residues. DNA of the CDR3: TGCAGCGTTGAAGATCCCCGAGAGCAGTACTTC. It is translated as CSVEDPREQYF.

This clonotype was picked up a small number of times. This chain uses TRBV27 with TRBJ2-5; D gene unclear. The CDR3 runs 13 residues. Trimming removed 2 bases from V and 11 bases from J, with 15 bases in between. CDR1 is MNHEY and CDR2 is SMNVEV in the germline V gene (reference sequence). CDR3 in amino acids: CASSLRLVDEQYF. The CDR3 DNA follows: TGTGCCAGCAGTTTAAGGCTAGTCGATGAGCAGTACTTC.

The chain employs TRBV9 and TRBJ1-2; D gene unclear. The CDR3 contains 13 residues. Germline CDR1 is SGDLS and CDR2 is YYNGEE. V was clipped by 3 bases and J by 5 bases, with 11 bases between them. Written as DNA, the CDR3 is TGTGCCAGCAGCGACCAGTGGGCGTATGGCTACACCTTC. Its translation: CASSDQWAYGYTF.

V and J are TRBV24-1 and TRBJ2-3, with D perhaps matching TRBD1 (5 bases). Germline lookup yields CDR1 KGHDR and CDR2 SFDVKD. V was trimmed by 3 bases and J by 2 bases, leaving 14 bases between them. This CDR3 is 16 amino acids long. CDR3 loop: CATSDLGQRTTDTQYF. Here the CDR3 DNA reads TGTGCCACCAGTGATCTAGGACAAAGGACCACAGATACGCAGTATTTT.

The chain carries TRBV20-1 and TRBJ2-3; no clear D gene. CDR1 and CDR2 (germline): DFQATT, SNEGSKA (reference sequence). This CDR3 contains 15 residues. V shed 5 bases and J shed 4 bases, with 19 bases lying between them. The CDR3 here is CSALNRRSFSDTQYF. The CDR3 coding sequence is TGCAGTGCTCTCAATCGGAGAAGTTTCTCAGATACGCAGTATTTT.

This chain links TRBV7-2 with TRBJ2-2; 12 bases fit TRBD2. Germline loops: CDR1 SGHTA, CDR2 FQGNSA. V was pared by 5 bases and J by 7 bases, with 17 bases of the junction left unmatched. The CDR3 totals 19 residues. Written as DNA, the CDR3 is TGTGCCAGCAGCCCGAACCATCTAGCGGGGGGGACAAGGGGCGGGGAGCTGTTTTTT. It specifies CASSPNHLAGGTRGGELFF.

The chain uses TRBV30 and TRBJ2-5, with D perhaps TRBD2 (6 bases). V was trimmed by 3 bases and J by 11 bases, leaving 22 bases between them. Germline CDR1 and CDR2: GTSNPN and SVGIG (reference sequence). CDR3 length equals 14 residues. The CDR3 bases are TGTGCCTGGAGGCCGGGACTCCTAAAAATTGAGCAGTACTTC. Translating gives CAWRPGLLKIEQYF. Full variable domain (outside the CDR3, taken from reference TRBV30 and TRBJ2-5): SQTIHQWPATLVQPVGSPLSLECTVEGTSNPNLYWYRQAAGRGLQLLFYSVGIGQISSEVPQNLSASRPQDRQFILSSKKLLLSDSGFYLCAWRPGLLKIEQYFGPGTRLLVL.

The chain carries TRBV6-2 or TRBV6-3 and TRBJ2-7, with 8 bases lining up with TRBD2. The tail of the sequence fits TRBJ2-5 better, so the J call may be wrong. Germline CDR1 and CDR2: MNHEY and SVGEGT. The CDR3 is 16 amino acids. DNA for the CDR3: TGTGCCAGCAGTCCACTCGTCGGGGGGGCCCCAGAGACCCAGTACTTC. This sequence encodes CASSPLVGGAPETQYF.